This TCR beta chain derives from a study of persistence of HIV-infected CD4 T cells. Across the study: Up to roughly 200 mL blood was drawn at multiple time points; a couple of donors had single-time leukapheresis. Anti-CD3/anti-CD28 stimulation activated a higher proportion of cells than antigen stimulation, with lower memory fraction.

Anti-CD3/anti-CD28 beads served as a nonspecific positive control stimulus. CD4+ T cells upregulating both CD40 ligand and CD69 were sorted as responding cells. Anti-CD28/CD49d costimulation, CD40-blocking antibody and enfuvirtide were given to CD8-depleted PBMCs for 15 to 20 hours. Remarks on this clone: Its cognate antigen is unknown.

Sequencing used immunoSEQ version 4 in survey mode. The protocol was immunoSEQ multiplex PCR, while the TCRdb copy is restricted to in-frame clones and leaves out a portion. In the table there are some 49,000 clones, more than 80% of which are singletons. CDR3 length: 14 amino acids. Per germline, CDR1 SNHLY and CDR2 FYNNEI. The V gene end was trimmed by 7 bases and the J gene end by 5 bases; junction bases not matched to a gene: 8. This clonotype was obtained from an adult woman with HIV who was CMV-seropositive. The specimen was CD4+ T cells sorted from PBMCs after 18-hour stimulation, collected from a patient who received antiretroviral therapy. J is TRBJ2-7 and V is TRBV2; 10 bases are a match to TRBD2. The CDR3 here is CASTASGRMDEQYF. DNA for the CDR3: TGTGCCAGCACCGCTAGCGGGAGAATGGACGAGCAGTACTTC.